This section outlines one TCR beta chain sequence together with its context. No antigen is known for it. This record comes from a study of long-term antiretroviral therapy in people with HIV. Overall study results and limits: Blood dates from the mid-2000s to the late 2010s, possibly under older ART regimens.

The V end lost 3 bases, the J end lost 4 bases, and 13 bases lay between the germline ends. The CDR3 runs 16 residues. The V gene's germline CDR1 is SNHLY and CDR2 FYNNEI. Assay version v3.0 of immunoSEQ was used, and it was run at survey level. Measured with immunoSEQ multiplex PCR; TCRdb has only the in-frame clones, and not every one. The table has around 15,000 clones, roughly four fifths seen once. From each donor, at least one pre-ART PBMC sample and at least two post-ART PBMC samples were obtained. This sequence originates from a man aged 18 to 29 with HIV. The sequencing here drew on unsorted PBMCs, taken 0.1 years after starting antiretroviral therapy. The chain recombines TRBV2 with TRBJ2-6; no clear D. CDR3 DNA sequence: TGTGCCAGCAGTGACAAGGGATCTATAGGGGCCAACGTCCTGACTTTC. This sequence encodes CASSDKGSIGANVLTF.